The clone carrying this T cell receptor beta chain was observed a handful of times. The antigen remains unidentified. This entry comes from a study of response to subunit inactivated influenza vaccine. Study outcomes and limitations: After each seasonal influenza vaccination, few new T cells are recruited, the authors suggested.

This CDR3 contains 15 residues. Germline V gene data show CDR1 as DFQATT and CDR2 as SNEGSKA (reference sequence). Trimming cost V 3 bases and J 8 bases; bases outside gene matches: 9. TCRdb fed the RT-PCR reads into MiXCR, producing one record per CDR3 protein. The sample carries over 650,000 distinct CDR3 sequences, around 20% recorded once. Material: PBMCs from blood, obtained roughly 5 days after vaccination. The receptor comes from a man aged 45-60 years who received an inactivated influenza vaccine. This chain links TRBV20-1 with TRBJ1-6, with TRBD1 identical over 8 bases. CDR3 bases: TGCAGTGCTAGGCAAGGACAGGGCAGTTATTCACCCCTCCACTTT. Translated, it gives CSARQGQGSYSPLHF.